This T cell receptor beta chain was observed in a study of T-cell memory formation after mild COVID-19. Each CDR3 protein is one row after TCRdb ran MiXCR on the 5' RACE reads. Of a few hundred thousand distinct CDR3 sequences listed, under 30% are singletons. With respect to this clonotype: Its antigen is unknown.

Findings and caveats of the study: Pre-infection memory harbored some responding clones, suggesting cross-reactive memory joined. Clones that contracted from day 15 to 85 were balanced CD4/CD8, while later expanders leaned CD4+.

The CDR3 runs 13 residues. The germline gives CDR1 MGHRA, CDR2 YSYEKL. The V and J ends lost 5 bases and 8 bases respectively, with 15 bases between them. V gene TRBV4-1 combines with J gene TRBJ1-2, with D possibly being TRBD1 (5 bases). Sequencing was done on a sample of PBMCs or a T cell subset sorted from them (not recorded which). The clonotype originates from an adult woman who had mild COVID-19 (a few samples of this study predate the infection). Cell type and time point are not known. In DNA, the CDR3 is TGCGCCAGCAGCGTCTCCACGGGGGGAGGCTACACCTTC. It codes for CASSVSTGGGYTF.